One TCR beta chain is described in this entry. The target of this receptor is not known. No base qualities exist here, and no much larger clone lies one base off it. TCRbeta CDR3 regions were amplified from genomic DNA using the immunoSEQ Assay, a bias-controlled multiplex PCR. The original methods were these. Nucleated cell counts per sample were estimated from amplification of reference gene primers within the assay. To quantify the absolute abundance of each unique TCRbeta CDR3 rearrangement, sequence reads were collapsed and filtered. For each sample, productive Simpson clonality was calculated by taking the square root of Simpson's diversity index across productive rearrangements. This immuneACCESS table, as held by TCRdb, lists in-frame sequences with V and J called but not all clones. Of the missing ones, under half trace to an unresolved V gene in checked studies; the others have no known cause. V, J and clone size were drawn from that table, and D and trimming were deduced from the DNA. The sample records 150,000 to 180,000 clones, around 83% of which are singletons. The top ten hold approximately 30% of the sample.

Looking up the germline V gene (reference sequence) yields CDR1 SSHAT and CDR2 FNYEAQ. V is shortened by 5 bases, J by 4 bases, and the region joining them spans 16 bases. The CDR3 contains 15 residues, cysteine and phenylalanine counted. Only CDR3 DNA is held: 45 bases, read in frame from base 1. The data were taken from a study of blood T cell repertoires in COVID-19 (TCRdb year 2020). In terms of the full investigation: Samples from collaborators originated in the United States, Italy and Spain and spanned both the acute and convalescent phases of COVID-19. Sample metadata almost always included a de-identified subject ID, COVID-19 status, age in years and sex. The repertoires were released in a freely available public database intended as a resource for research on the immune response to SARS-CoV-2. HLA class I and class II types, where available, came from metadata supplied by the sample provider rather than from assay-based typing. The dataset comprised deeply sampled blood TCRbeta repertoires from subjects exposed to, actively infected with, or recovered from COVID-19. The prospective study material was composed of cDNA or gDNA derived from T cells, B-cell-depleted T cells, or PBMCs. The samples were drawn from two sources: the first 160 participants of the ongoing ImmuneRACE study, and over 950 subjects contributed by 6 global collaborators. The full study reports these points: Clinical and demographic metadata were provided uncurated, with the amount varying by source and participant.

Collaborating institutions collected whole blood in K2EDTA tubes following their own protocols. For TCRbeta analysis, collaborators shipped samples in one of three forms: frozen whole blood, isolated PBMCs, or DNA extracted from either of those sample types. The source is a woman aged 55 to 70 with acute or convalescent COVID-19. Sequencing was done on a sample of peripheral blood. This chain is built from TRBV7-7 and TRBJ2-3; TRBD2 might be the D gene, on 5 matching bases. At the DNA level, the sequence is TGTGCCAGCAGCAGTAGACGGGGAAGGGCAGATACGCAGTATTTT. Its product reads: CASSSRRGRADTQYF.